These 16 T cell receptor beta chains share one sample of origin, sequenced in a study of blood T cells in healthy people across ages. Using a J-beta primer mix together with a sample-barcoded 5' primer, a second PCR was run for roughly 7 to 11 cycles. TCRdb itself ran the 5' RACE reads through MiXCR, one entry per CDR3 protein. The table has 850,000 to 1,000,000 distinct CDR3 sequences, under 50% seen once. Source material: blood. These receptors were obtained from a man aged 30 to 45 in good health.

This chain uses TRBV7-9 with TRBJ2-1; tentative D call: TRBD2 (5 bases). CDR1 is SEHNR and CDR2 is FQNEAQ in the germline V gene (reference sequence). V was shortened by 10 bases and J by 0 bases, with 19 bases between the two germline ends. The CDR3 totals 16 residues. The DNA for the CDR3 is TGTGCCATTCCTGGGGTGTATGGGAGCTCCTACAATGAGCAGTTCTTC. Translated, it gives CAIPGVYGSSYNEQFF. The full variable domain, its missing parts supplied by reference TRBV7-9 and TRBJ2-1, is DTGVSQNPRHKITKRGQNVTFRCDPISEHNRLYWYRQTLGQGPEFLTYFQNEAQLEKSRLLSDRFSAERPKGSFSTLEIQRTEQGDSAMYLCAIPGVYGSSYNEQFFGPGTRLTVL.

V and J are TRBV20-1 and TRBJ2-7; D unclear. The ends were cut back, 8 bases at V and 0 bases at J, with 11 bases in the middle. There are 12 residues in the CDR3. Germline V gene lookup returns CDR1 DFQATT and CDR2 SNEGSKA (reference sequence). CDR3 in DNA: TGCAGTATGGCCGGGTCCTCCTACGAGCAGTACTTC. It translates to CSMAGSSYEQYF.

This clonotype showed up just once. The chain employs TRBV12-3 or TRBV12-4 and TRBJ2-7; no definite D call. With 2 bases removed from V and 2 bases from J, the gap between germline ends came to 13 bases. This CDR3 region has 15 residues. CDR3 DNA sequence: TGTGCCAGCAGTTTAACGGCCCCAGGCCCCTACGAGCAGTACTTC. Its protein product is CASSLTAPGPYEQYF.

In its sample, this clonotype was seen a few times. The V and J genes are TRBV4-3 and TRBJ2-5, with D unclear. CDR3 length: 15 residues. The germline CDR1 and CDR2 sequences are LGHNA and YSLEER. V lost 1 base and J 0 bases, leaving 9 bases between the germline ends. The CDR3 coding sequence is TGCGCCAGCAGCCAAGGTGCAGTGTACCAAGAGACCCAGTACTTC. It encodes CASSQGAVYQETQYF.

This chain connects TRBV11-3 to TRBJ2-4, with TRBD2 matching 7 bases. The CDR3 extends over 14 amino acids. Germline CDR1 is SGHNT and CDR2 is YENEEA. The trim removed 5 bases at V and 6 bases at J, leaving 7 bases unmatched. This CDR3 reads CASSPPGGGNIQYF. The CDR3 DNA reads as TGTGCCAGCAGCCCCCCTGGGGGGGGAAACATTCAGTACTTC.

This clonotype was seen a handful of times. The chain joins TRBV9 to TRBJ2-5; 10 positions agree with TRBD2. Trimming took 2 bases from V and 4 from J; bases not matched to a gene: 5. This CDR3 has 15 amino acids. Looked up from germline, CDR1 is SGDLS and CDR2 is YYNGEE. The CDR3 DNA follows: TGTGCCAGCAGCGTCACTAGCGGGGTAGGAGAGACCCAGTACTTC. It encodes CASSVTSGVGETQYF.

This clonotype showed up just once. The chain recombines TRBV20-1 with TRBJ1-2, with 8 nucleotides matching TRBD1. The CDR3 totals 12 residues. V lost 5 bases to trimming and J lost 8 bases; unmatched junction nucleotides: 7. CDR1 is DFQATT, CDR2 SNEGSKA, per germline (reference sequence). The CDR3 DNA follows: TGCAGTGCTTCGGAGGACAGGGCGGGCTACACCTTC. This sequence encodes CSASEDRAGYTF.

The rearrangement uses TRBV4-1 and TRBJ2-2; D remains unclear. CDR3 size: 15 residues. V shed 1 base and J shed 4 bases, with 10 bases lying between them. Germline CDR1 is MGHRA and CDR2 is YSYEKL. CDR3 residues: CASSQATVTTGELFF. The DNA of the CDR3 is TGCGCCAGCAGCCAAGCGACGGTTACCACCGGGGAGCTGTTTTTT.

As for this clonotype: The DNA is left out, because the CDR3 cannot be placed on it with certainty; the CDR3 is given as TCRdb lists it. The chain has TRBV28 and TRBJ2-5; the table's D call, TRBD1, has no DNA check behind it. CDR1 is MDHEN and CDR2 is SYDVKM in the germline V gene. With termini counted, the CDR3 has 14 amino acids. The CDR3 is CASSTSTARYEQYF.

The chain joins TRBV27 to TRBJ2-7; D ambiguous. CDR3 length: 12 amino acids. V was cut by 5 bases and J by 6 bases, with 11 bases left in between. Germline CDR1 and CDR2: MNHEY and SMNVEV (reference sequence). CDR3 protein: CASSREIGEQYF. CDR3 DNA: TGTGCCAGCAGTAGGGAAATCGGCGAGCAGTACTTC.

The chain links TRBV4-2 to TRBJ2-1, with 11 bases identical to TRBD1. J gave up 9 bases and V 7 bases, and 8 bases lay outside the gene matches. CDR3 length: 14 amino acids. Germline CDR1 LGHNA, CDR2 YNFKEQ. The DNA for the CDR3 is TGTGCCAGCATCGGACAGGGGGCAAAGGGTGAGCAGTTCTTC. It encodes CASIGQGAKGEQFF.

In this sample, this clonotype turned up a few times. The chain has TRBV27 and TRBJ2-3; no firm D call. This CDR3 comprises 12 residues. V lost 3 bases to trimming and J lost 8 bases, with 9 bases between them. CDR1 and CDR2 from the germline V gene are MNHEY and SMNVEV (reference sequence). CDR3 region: CASSFSSSTQYF. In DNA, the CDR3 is TGTGCCAGCAGTTTTAGCTCCAGTACGCAGTATTTT.

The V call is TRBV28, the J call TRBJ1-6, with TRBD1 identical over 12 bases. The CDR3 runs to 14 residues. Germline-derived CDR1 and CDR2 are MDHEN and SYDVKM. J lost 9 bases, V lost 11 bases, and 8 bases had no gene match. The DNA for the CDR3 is TGTGCCGTAAGACCGGGACAGGGGGCTTCACCCCTCCACTTT. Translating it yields CAVRPGQGASPLHF.

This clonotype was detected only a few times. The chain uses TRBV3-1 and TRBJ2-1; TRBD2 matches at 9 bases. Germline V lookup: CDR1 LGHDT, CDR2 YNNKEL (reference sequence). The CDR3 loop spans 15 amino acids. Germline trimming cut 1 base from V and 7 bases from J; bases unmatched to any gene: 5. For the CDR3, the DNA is TGTGCCAGCAGCCAAGCTAGCGGGGTTAGGAATGAGCAGTTCTTC. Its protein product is CASSQASGVRNEQFF.

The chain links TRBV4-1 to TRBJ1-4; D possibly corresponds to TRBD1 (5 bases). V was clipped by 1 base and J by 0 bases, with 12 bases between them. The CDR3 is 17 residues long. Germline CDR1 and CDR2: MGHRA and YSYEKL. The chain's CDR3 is CASSQVLGPATNEKLFF. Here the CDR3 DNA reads TGCGCCAGCAGCCAAGTGCTGGGGCCTGCAACTAATGAAAAACTGTTTTTT.

The CDR3 region is CAISGPTGEGYGYTF. As DNA, the CDR3 is TGTGCCATCAGTGGTCCGACAGGGGAGGGCTATGGCTACACCTTC. V usage is TRBV10-3 and J usage is TRBJ1-2, with TRBD1 matching 8 bases. Germline V lookup: CDR1 ENHRY, CDR2 SYGVKD. The CDR3 is made up of 15 amino acids. V lost 4 bases, J lost 4 bases, and 8 bases stayed unmatched.